These 5 T cell receptor beta chains originate from one sample sequenced in a study of siplizumab effects on memory and regulatory T cells. Generated by immunoSEQ multiplex PCR, the TCRdb table keeps only in-frame clones and is missing some. The table lists tens of thousands of clones, approximately 89% of them singletons. Sample: Tregs sorted from blood. These receptors were obtained from a human donor in good health.

The rearrangement joins TRBV7-2 to TRBJ1-2, with D perhaps TRBD1 (6 bases). CDR3 length equals 13 residues. Germline V gene lookup returns CDR1 SGHTA and CDR2 FQGNSA. Trimming took 1 base from V and 5 from J, leaving 8 bases between them. The CDR3 sequence: CASSLEQGYGYTF. CDR3 nucleotides: TGTGCCAGCAGCTTAGAACAGGGATATGGCTACACCTTC.

The chain is built from TRBV5-1 and TRBJ2-7; D not certain. Germline CDR1 reads SGHRS; CDR2 reads YFSETQ. The CDR3 spans 15 residues. The V gene lost 0 bases and the J gene lost 3 bases, with 13 bases spanning the gap. CDR3 sequence: CASSLADGSVYEQYF. The CDR3, as DNA: TGCGCCAGCAGCTTGGCCGATGGGTCGGTCTACGAGCAGTACTTC.

The gene calls are TRBV30 and TRBJ1-2; 9 nucleotides align to TRBD1. Losses at the gene ends were 4 bases for V and 5 bases for J; bases not matched to a gene: 5. This CDR3 has 13 amino acids. Germline lookup yields CDR1 GTSNPN and CDR2 SVGIG (reference sequence). The CDR3 sequence is CAWNRGPGYGYTF. The DNA for the CDR3 is TGTGCCTGGAACAGGGGGCCCGGTTATGGCTACACCTTC.

The V and J genes are TRBV6-5 and TRBJ2-1; D possibly corresponds to TRBD2 (7 bases). The CDR3 has 15 amino acids. From germline, CDR1 is MNHEY and CDR2 SVGAGI. The V gene lost 7 bases and the J gene lost 6 bases, with 19 bases spanning the gap. The DNA for the CDR3 is TGTGCCAGCACACCCTGGGGGGGCTCGGGCAATGAGCAGTTCTTC. Translation: CASTPWGGSGNEQFF.

This chain joins TRBV4-2 and TRBJ2-1; D gene uncertain. Germline CDR1 reads LGHNA; CDR2 reads YNFKEQ. The CDR3 has 13 residues. V lost 2 bases and J 8 bases, leaving 10 bases between the germline ends. CDR3 sequence (DNA): TGTGCCAGCAGCCAATTTGAGGCTTATGAGCAGTTCTTC. This sequence encodes CASSQFEAYEQFF.